These 24 T cell receptor beta chains were sequenced from one sample in a study of cytomegalovirus exposure and HLA in healthy donors. The study ran its PCR with 60 Vbeta and 13 Jbeta primers. Repertoires were generated with immunoSEQ multiplex PCR, while TCRdb's copy carries only in-frame clones and drops some. The sample includes over 150,000 clones, 70% to 80% of them seen just once. Sequencing used PBMCs. The receptor set was obtained from a woman aged 45-65 years in good health and CMV-seronegative.

V is TRBV7-8 and J is TRBJ2-2; D remains unclear. V was cut by 4 bases and J by 1 base, with 10 bases left in between. Germline-derived CDR1 and CDR2 are SGHVS and FQNEAQ. CDR3 length equals 15 residues. DNA of the CDR3: TGTGCCAGCAGCTCAAATATTAGGAACACCGGGGAGCTGTTTTTT. Its protein product is CASSSNIRNTGELFF.

V gene TRBV18 combines with J gene TRBJ1-4, with 8 bases that match TRBD1. Germline V gene sequence: CDR1 KGHSH, CDR2 LQKENI. The CDR3 extends over 15 amino acids. Unmatched junction bases numbered 5, after V lost 0 bases and J lost 8 bases. Here the CDR3 reads CASSPPGQANEKLFF. For the CDR3, the DNA is TGTGCCAGCTCACCACCGGGACAGGCGAACGAAAAACTGTTTTTT.

The chain carries TRBV7-3 and TRBJ2-5, with unresolved D. Germline CDR1 reads SGHTA; CDR2 reads FQGTGA. The CDR3 sequence is 14 residues long. Trimming removed 2 bases at V and 1 base at J, with 8 bases between. The CDR3 region is CASSLRHSQETQYF. In nucleotides, the CDR3 is TGTGCCAGCAGCTTACGTCACAGCCAAGAGACCCAGTACTTC.

The chain links TRBV14 to TRBJ1-2, with D uncertain. The CDR3 runs to 11 residues. Trimming pared 2 bases from V and 8 bases from J, leaving 6 bases between. Germline loops: CDR1 SGHDN, CDR2 FVKESK. The CDR3 here is CASSQRGGYTF. The DNA of the CDR3 is TGTGCCAGCAGCCAACGGGGAGGCTACACCTTC. The whole variable domain, filled in from reference TRBV14 and TRBJ1-2, reads EAGVTQFPSHSVIEKGQTVTLRCDPISGHDNLYWYRRVMGKEIKFLLHFVKESKQDESGMPNNRFLAERTGGTYSTLKVQPAELEDSGVYFCASSQRGGYTFGSGTRLTVV.

This clone was found a few times. The chain carries TRBV28 and TRBJ1-2; tentative D call: TRBD1 (5 bases). The germline V gene has CDR1 MDHEN and CDR2 SYDVKM. This CDR3 contains 15 residues. The V end was cut by 5 bases, the J end by 3 bases, with 16 bases between. The CDR3 sequence is CASSAILGGHYGYTF. CDR3 bases: TGTGCCAGCAGTGCCATACTCGGGGGACACTATGGCTACACCTTC.

This chain links TRBV7-9 with TRBJ2-5, with unresolved D. TRBJ2-7 matches the DNA end more closely, so the J call is doubtful. This CDR3 contains 11 residues. Germline CDR1 and CDR2: SEHNR and FQNEAQ (reference sequence). The CDR3, as DNA: TGTGCCAGCAGCACTCGTCTCGAGCAGTACTTC. It is translated as CASSTRLEQYF.

This chain joins TRBV5-4 and TRBJ2-5; 7 bases line up with TRBD2. The germline V gene has CDR1 SGHNT and CDR2 YYREEE (reference sequence). V lost 0 bases to trimming and J lost 5 bases; unmatched junction nucleotides: 1. CDR3 length: 13 residues. The CDR3 DNA follows: TGTGCCAGCAGCTTGGTGGGGGGGGAGACCCAGTACTTC. It encodes CASSLVGGETQYF.

J is TRBJ2-1 and V is TRBV28; a possible D gene is TRBD1 (6 bases). Germline CDR1 reads MDHEN; CDR2 reads SYDVKM. Between the trimmed V and J ends, which lost 6 bases and 4 bases, there was a span of 13 bases. The CDR3 loop spans 14 amino acids. CDR3 region: CASSPGHSYNEQFF. The CDR3 DNA is TGTGCCAGCAGCCCGGGACATTCATACAATGAGCAGTTCTTC.

This clone was recorded a few times. The V call is TRBV2, the J call TRBJ1-6, with D possibly matching TRBD1 (5 bases). This CDR3 is 18 amino acids long. Trimming cost V 5 bases and J 0 bases, with 17 bases left between them. Germline V gene data show CDR1 as SNHLY and CDR2 as FYNNEI. The CDR3: CASSKRQPSSSYNSPLHF. DNA of the CDR3: TGTGCCAGCAGTAAAAGACAGCCCTCGAGCTCCTATAATTCACCCCTCCACTTT. Based on the CDR3 plus reference TRBV2 and TRBJ1-6, the full variable domain is EPEVTQTPSHQVTQMGQEVILRCVPISNHLYFYWYRQILGQKVEFLVSFYNNEISEKSEIFDDQFSVERPDGSNFTLKIRSTKLEDSAMYFCASSKRQPSSSYNSPLHFGNGTRLTVT.

As concerns this clone: Germline is not matched at one junction end, which may reflect a read error. The chain employs TRBV11-2 and TRBJ1-2; TRBD1 matches at 7 bases. The CDR3 consists of 18 residues. Looked up from germline, CDR1 is SGHAT and CDR2 is FQNNGV. CDR3 coding DNA: TGTGCCAGCAGCCTAGGCTCGACAGGGCCATCCCAGGGGTATGGCTGCACCTTC. Translated: CASSLGSTGPSQGYGCTF.

The chain carries TRBV27 and TRBJ2-1; 9 nucleotides align to TRBD2. The CDR3 length is 15 residues. Germline V gives CDR1 MNHEY, CDR2 SMNVEV (reference sequence). The V and J ends lost 5 bases and 7 bases, in that order; junction bases with no gene match: 9. The CDR3 DNA reads as TGTGCCAGCAGTCCCCTAGTAGCGGGGGAAAATGAGCAGTTCTTC. It codes for CASSPLVAGENEQFF.

The chain links TRBV11-2 to TRBJ2-1; D is ambiguous. The CDR3 has 14 residues. Germline CDR1 SGHAT, CDR2 FQNNGV. Trimming left V 3 bases short and J 5 bases short, with 11 bases between. The CDR3 sequence is CASSFYRTDNEQFF. The CDR3 bases are TGTGCCAGCAGCTTCTACCGAACGGACAATGAGCAGTTCTTC.

This chain links TRBV28 with TRBJ2-5, with D maybe TRBD2 (6 bases). V was shortened by 5 bases and J by 0 bases, with 13 bases between the two germline ends. From germline, CDR1 is MDHEN and CDR2 SYDVKM. This CDR3 region has 15 residues. The CDR3 sequence: CASSSFGGNQETQYF. CDR3 nucleotides: TGTGCCAGCAGTAGTTTCGGCGGGAACCAAGAGACCCAGTACTTC.

This chain uses TRBV30 with TRBJ2-1; D possibly corresponds to TRBD2 (6 bases). The CDR3 runs 13 residues. Per the germline V gene, CDR1 is GTSNPN and CDR2 is SVGIG (reference sequence). V lost 2 bases, J lost 13 bases, and 18 bases lay in between. The CDR3 region has the DNA TGTGCCTGGAGTACGGCGCGGACTAAGATTCAGTTCTTC. Translated, it gives CAWSTARTKIQFF.

This chain connects TRBV29-1 to TRBJ2-1; TRBD2 aligns across 7 bases. After removal of 1 base from V and 4 bases from J, the junction contained 4 bases not matched to a gene. The CDR3 is 14 residues long. The germline V gene has CDR1 SQVTM and CDR2 ANQGSEA. The CDR3: CSVEGDGRYNEQFF. The CDR3 nucleotides read TGCAGCGTTGAAGGTGACGGGAGGTACAATGAGCAGTTCTTC.

V usage is TRBV18 and J usage is TRBJ2-7, with D maybe TRBD1 (6 bases). Germline V gene lookup returns CDR1 KGHSH and CDR2 LQKENI. This CDR3 comprises 15 residues. Trimming left V 0 bases short and J 2 bases short, with 11 bases between. Written as DNA, the CDR3 is TGTGCCAGCTCACCACCCCTCCCAGGGGCCTACGAGCAGTACTTC. Translating it yields CASSPPLPGAYEQYF.

CDR3 sequence: CASRGGWGLEYNEQFF. The CDR3 DNA is TGTGCCAGCAGGGGCGGTTGGGGGCTCGAGTACAATGAGCAGTTCTTC. The V gene is TRBV5-5, the J gene TRBJ2-1, with D tentatively TRBD1 (6 bases). Germline V lookup: CDR1 SGHKS, CDR2 YYEKEE (reference sequence). CDR3 size: 16 residues. The V and J ends lost 5 bases and 4 bases respectively, with 19 bases between them. Together with reference TRBV5-5 and TRBJ2-1, the CDR3 gives the full variable domain: DAGVTQSPTHLIKTRGQQVTLRCSPISGHKSVSWYQQVLGQGPQFIFQYYEKEERGRGNFPDRFSARQFPNYSSELNVNALLLGDSALYLCASRGGWGLEYNEQFFGPGTRLTVL.

In this sample, this clone turned up once. This chain joins TRBV5-1 and TRBJ2-7, with 8 positions matching TRBD1. V trimming: 4 bases; J trimming: 4 bases; junction bases outside the gene matches: 7. Per the germline V gene, CDR1 is SGHRS and CDR2 is YFSETQ. This CDR3 has 14 residues. The chain's CDR3 is CASSPGDRPYEQYF. In DNA form, the CDR3 reads TGCGCCAGCAGCCCGGGGGACAGGCCATACGAGCAGTACTTC. The whole variable domain, filled in from reference TRBV5-1 and TRBJ2-7, reads KAGVTQTPRYLIKTRGQQVTLSCSPISGHRSVSWYQQTPGQGLQFLFEYFSETQRNKGNFPGRFSGRQFSNSRSEMNVSTLELGDSALYLCASSPGDRPYEQYFGPGTRLTVT.

This chain joins TRBV7-2 and TRBJ1-3; D may be TRBD1 (6 bases). The germline V and J ends were trimmed by 1 base and 6 bases, with 10 bases remaining between them. This CDR3 is built from 14 residues. Per the germline V gene, CDR1 is SGHTA and CDR2 is FQGNSA. CDR3 sequence (DNA): TGTGCCAGCAGCTTAGACTCAGGGGCAAACACCATATATTTT. Its protein is CASSLDSGANTIYF. Variable domain in full (rest from reference TRBV7-2 and TRBJ1-3): GAGVSQSPSNKVTEKGKDVELRCDPISGHTALYWYRQSLGQGLEFLIYFQGNSAPDKSGLPSDRFSAERTGGSVSTLTIQRTQQEDSAVYLCASSLDSGANTIYFGEGSWLTVV.

The J gene is TRBJ2-1, the V gene TRBV27; TRBD1 matches at 11 bases. V was clipped by 2 bases and J by 10 bases; unmatched bases: 7. The germline CDR1 and CDR2 sequences are MNHEY and SMNVEV (reference sequence). This CDR3 has 15 residues. Here the CDR3 DNA reads TGTGCCAGCAGTTTAGGGACAGGGGGTGTAACAGAGCAGTTCTTC. This gives the protein CASSLGTGGVTEQFF.

The rearrangement joins TRBV6-1 to TRBJ2-7; maybe TRBD1 (6 bases). This CDR3 comprises 11 residues. Germline CDR1 reads MNHNS; CDR2 reads SASEGT. CDR3 protein: CESTGPYEQYF. CDR3 DNA sequence: TGTGAATCGACAGGTCCCTACGAGCAGTACTTC.

This chain links TRBV7-9 with TRBJ2-3; 13 bases are a match to TRBD2. The CDR3 extends over 16 amino acids. The J segment lost 8 bases and the V segment lost 4 bases, leaving 9 bases of the junction unmatched. The germline V gene encodes CDR1 SEHNR and CDR2 FQNEAQ (reference sequence). The CDR3 protein is CASSSRLAGGLGTQYF. DNA for the CDR3: TGTGCCAGCAGCTCTCGACTAGCGGGGGGCTTGGGTACGCAGTATTTT.

The chain has TRBV7-2 and TRBJ2-3; D is uncertain. Trimming cost V 2 bases and J 2 bases, with 5 bases left between them. Per germline, CDR1 SGHTA and CDR2 FQGNSA. This CDR3 comprises 13 residues. The CDR3 DNA reads as TGTGCCAGCAGCTTACCGTACACAGATACGCAGTATTTT. Amino acids: CASSLPYTDTQYF.

The genes are TRBV6-1 and TRBJ2-7; D gene ambiguous. Germline loops: CDR1 MNHNS, CDR2 SASEGT. The CDR3 extends over 12 amino acids. Trimming took off 0 bases at V and 4 bases at J, with 4 bases between the two ends. The CDR3 protein is CASSEAGYEQYF. The CDR3 nucleotides read TGTGCCAGCAGTGAAGCCGGGTACGAGCAGTACTTC.